These 17 T cell receptor beta chains were all obtained from the same sample, sequenced in a study of T cell responses to AZD1222 COVID-19 vaccine. Measured with immunoSEQ multiplex PCR; TCRdb has only the in-frame clones, and not every one. Of some 150,000 clones in the sample, 93% were seen once. Sequencing was performed on peripheral blood, taken on day 0 of AZD1222 vaccination. Source of these receptors: an adult in good health.

The chain joins TRBV5-1 to TRBJ1-3; 7 nucleotides agree with TRBD1. Germline V gene lookup returns CDR1 SGHRS and CDR2 YFSETQ. CDR3 length equals 19 residues. The V and J ends lost 4 bases and 0 bases, in that order; junction bases with no gene match: 16. CDR3 nucleotide sequence: TGCGCCAGCAGCACAGGGACAGAACCAAGTTTTCACTCTGGAAACACCATATATTTT. The encoded protein is CASSTGTEPSFHSGNTIYF.

J is TRBJ1-3 and V is TRBV4-1; TRBD1 is a possible D gene (5 bases). The germline V and J ends were trimmed by 1 base and 1 base, with 20 bases remaining between them. This CDR3 has 19 residues. Germline V CDR1 and CDR2: MGHRA, YSYEKL. In nucleotides, the CDR3 is TGCGCCAGCAGCCAAGGGGCTAGGACACTTGCCTTTTCTGGAAACACCATATATTTT. It translates to CASSQGARTLAFSGNTIYF.

The chain uses TRBV7-9 and TRBJ2-1; the D is unclear. Germline CDR1 SEHNR, CDR2 FQNEAQ (reference sequence). Trimming took off 5 bases at V and 4 bases at J, with 21 bases between the two ends. The CDR3 is 17 residues long. As DNA, the CDR3 is TGTGCCAGCAGCACAAGGACCGGGCGAATATTTTACAATGAGCAGTTCTTC. This codes for CASSTRTGRIFYNEQFF.

V is TRBV7-6 and J is TRBJ2-7, with D perhaps being TRBD1 or TRBD2 (5 bases each). The CDR3 runs 15 residues. Trimming took 5 bases from V and 0 from J, leaving 14 bases between them. Germline CDR1 reads SGHVS; CDR2 reads FNYEAQ. The CDR3 DNA is TGTGCCAGCAGCAGATGGACGGGACCCTCCTACGAGCAGTACTTC. As protein: CASSRWTGPSYEQYF.

The count of this clone is one. The rearrangement links TRBV9 to TRBJ2-7; D not certain. V lost 0 bases, J lost 2 bases, and 12 bases lay in between. CDR1 and CDR2 from the germline V gene are SGDLS and YYNGEE. The CDR3 covers 15 residues. This CDR3 reads CASSVALGRAYEQYF. CDR3 nucleotide sequence: TGTGCCAGCAGCGTAGCCCTCGGAAGGGCCTACGAGCAGTACTTC.

V usage is TRBV4-2 and J usage is TRBJ2-1; tentative D call: TRBD2 (7 bases). The CDR3 covers 15 residues. Germline values: CDR1 LGHNA, CDR2 YNFKEQ. V lost 8 bases and J 7 bases, leaving 21 bases between the germline ends. The CDR3, as DNA: TGTGCCAGCCAATTTAGGGGGGGGGCTTGGAATGAGCAGTTCTTC. This sequence encodes CASQFRGGAWNEQFF.

The chain has TRBV9 and TRBJ1-1, with a tentative D call TRBD1 (5 bases). The V gene lost 0 bases and the J gene lost 5 bases, with 8 bases spanning the gap. The CDR3 loop spans 13 amino acids. CDR1 SGDLS and CDR2 YYNGEE come from the germline V gene. CDR3 amino acids: CASSVVRDTEAFF. For the CDR3, the DNA is TGTGCCAGCAGCGTAGTCAGGGATACTGAAGCTTTCTTT.

The rearrangement links TRBV4-1 to TRBJ1-3; D is uncertain. The CDR3 covers 16 residues. V lost 0 bases and J 0 bases, leaving 9 bases between the germline ends. Germline V gives CDR1 MGHRA, CDR2 YSYEKL. The CDR3 region is CASSQDTRYSGNTIYF. CDR3 DNA sequence: TGCGCCAGCAGCCAAGATACAAGATACTCTGGAAACACCATATATTTT.

V usage is TRBV14 and J usage is TRBJ1-6; D ambiguous. Germline V gene data show CDR1 as SGHDN and CDR2 as FVKESK. V was shortened by 6 bases and J by 0 bases, with 15 bases between the two germline ends. The CDR3 extends over 17 amino acids. The CDR3 reads CASSTSLESSYNSPLHF. CDR3 in DNA: TGTGCCAGCAGTACAAGCCTGGAAAGCTCCTATAATTCACCCCTCCACTTT.

The chain couples TRBV2 to TRBJ1-2, with 8 bases that match TRBD1. J lost 7 bases, V lost 5 bases, and 6 bases had no gene match. The CDR3 length is 13 residues. The germline V gene has CDR1 SNHLY and CDR2 FYNNEI. CDR3 sequence reads: CASSYQGAVGYTF. The CDR3 coding sequence is TGTGCCAGCAGTTATCAGGGGGCGGTTGGCTACACCTTC.

V is TRBV3-1 (or the pseudogene TRBV3-2) and J is TRBJ2-3; no clear D gene. With 0 bases removed from V and 0 bases from J, the gap between germline ends came to 4 bases. The CDR3 is 14 amino acids. Germline assignment: CDR1 LGHDT and CDR2 YNNKEL (reference sequence). In nucleotides, the CDR3 is TGTGCCAGCAGCCAAGAGGGTAGCACAGATACGCAGTATTTT. Amino acid sequence: CASSQEGSTDTQYF.

This chain joins TRBV5-1 and TRBJ1-1; 8 nucleotides match TRBD1. Germline lookup yields CDR1 SGHRS and CDR2 YFSETQ. This CDR3 has 15 residues. The J segment lost 4 bases and the V segment lost 4 bases, leaving 9 bases of the junction unmatched. The CDR3 coding sequence is TGCGCCAGCAGCATATACTCAGGGGGCGGCACTGAAGCTTTCTTT. Its translation: CASSIYSGGGTEAFF.

The chain couples TRBV2 to TRBJ1-6; the D gene is possibly TRBD1 (5 bases). The germline CDR1 and CDR2 sequences are SNHLY and FYNNEI. V was shortened by 7 bases and J by 10 bases, with 14 bases between the two germline ends. The CDR3 spans 13 residues. In DNA, the CDR3 is TGTGCCAGCATCATTCAGGGTGGGTCACCCCTCCACTTT. Its translation: CASIIQGGSPLHF. The whole variable domain, remainder taken from reference TRBV2 and TRBJ1-6, is EPEVTQTPSHQVTQMGQEVILRCVPISNHLYFYWYRQILGQKVEFLVSFYNNEISEKSEIFDDQFSVERPDGSNFTLKIRSTKLEDSAMYFCASIIQGGSPLHFGNGTRLTVT.

V usage is TRBV6-1 and J usage is TRBJ2-7; TRBD1 matches 7 bases. CDR3 length equals 16 residues. V dropped 2 bases and J dropped 1; count of bases not matched to a gene: 8. Germline V gene sequence: CDR1 MNHNS, CDR2 SASEGT. The chain's CDR3 is CASSEYGTGASYEQYF. CDR3 sequence (DNA): TGTGCCAGCAGTGAATACGGAACAGGGGCTTCCTACGAGCAGTACTTC.

V usage is TRBV28 and J usage is TRBJ2-7; TRBD1 aligns across 11 bases. V was pared by 6 bases and J by 2 bases, with 6 bases of the junction left unmatched. The CDR3 is made up of 15 amino acids. Germline CDR1 and CDR2: MDHEN and SYDVKM. The CDR3 coding sequence is TGTGCCAGCAGCGCCGGGACAGGGGGGGCCTACGAGCAGTACTTC. Protein: CASSAGTGGAYEQYF. The variable domain in full, completed from reference TRBV28 and TRBJ2-7, reads DVKVTQSSRYLVKRTGEKVFLECVQDMDHENMFWYRQDPGLGLRLIYFSYDVKMKEKGDIPEGYSVSREKKERFSLILESASTNQTSMYLCASSAGTGGAYEQYFGPGTRLTVT.

The chain joins TRBV12-3 or TRBV12-4 to TRBJ1-2, with D perhaps matching TRBD1 (5 bases). Trimming cost V 6 bases and J 7 bases, with 15 bases left between them. The length of the CDR3 is 13 residues. CDR3 region: CASRGRDEGGYTF. For the CDR3, the DNA is TGTGCCAGCAGGGGCCGGGACGAGGGTGGCTACACCTTC.

This clone was counted between two and nine times. The gene calls are TRBV28 and TRBJ1-6; weak D call: TRBD1 (6 bases). The CDR3 extends over 14 amino acids. Germline CDR1 and CDR2: MDHEN and SYDVKM. The V end was cut by 5 bases, the J end by 10 bases, with 15 bases between. CDR3 nucleotides: TGTGCCAGCAGTACAAACAGGGATTCCTCACCCCTCCACTTT. It specifies CASSTNRDSSPLHF.